The rows below give T cell receptor beta chains drawn from one sample of a study of blood T cell repertoires in COVID-19. Sequenced by immunoSEQ multiplex PCR; TCRdb stores in-frame clones only, minus some. The table includes a few hundred thousand clones, 88% detected once. The sample taken for sequencing was peripheral blood. These receptors all stem from a young man with active or convalescent COVID-19. Each CDR3 is given without its conserved first and last residue.

v_gene,j_gene,CDR3aa
TRBV10-2,TRBJ1-6,ASSERTGAYNSPLH
TRBV7-8,TRBJ2-4,ASSLTNNRNIQY
TRBV27,TRBJ2-2,ASPTGENGSGELF
TRBV11-3,TRBJ2-3,ASSSRGGPTGDTQY
TRBV5-6,TRBJ1-1,ASSSGTGVLLTEAF
TRBV7-2,TRBJ2-7,ASSLAWRGQGAYEQY
TRBV6-2/TRBV6-3,TRBJ2-5,ASSWARGGRWETQY
TRBV5-1,TRBJ2-2,ASGGASGATGELF
TRBV9,TRBJ2-7,ASSTGVGLLYEQY
TRBV13,TRBJ2-5,ASSGPNPRGRQTQY
TRBV27,TRBJ2-7,ASSFQGGYEQY
TRBV19,TRBJ1-2,ASSPAFAGGYT
TRBV19,TRBJ1-5,ASSIDRGNPPQH
TRBV7-9,TRBJ2-7,ASSLYSGVYEQY
TRBV3-1/TRBV3-2,TRBJ2-3,ASSRQGNTDTQY
TRBV3-1/TRBV3-2,TRBJ2-2,ASSKREWNTGELF
TRBV19,TRBJ1-2,ASAPKGAFYGYT
TRBV9,TRBJ2-2,ASSVASGGAPGELF
TRBV4-1,TRBJ2-4,ASSQGAGMTKNIQY
TRBV18,TRBJ1-4,ASSPADRSAEKLF
TRBV2,TRBJ1-1,ASSVRTGVIYTEAF
TRBV5-1,TRBJ1-4,ASSLGGIGEKLF
TRBV11-2,TRBJ2-1,ASSRLVAVNEQF
TRBV3-1/TRBV3-2,TRBJ2-3,ASSQDEQEPTDTQY
TRBV10-3,TRBJ2-3,AISPPEADTQY
TRBV27,TRBJ2-1,ASSPLSGYNEQF
TRBV2,TRBJ2-6,ASSDRSGANVLT
TRBV5-8,TRBJ1-2,ASSLERTSRYT
TRBV19,TRBJ2-1,ASSPRGFHNEQF
TRBV18,TRBJ1-5,ASSRHSNQPQH
TRBV7-2,TRBJ2-3,ASSPGQGWDTQY
TRBV7-6,TRBJ2-1,ASSSRTSGGANEQF
TRBV2,TRBJ2-7,ASVAQGQGVEQY
TRBV2,TRBJ2-5,ASTRGRGIQETQY
TRBV4-3,TRBJ2-7,ASSQDSLAAYEQY
TRBV4-2,TRBJ1-6,VSSQDTRGNSPLH
TRBV5-5,TRBJ1-2,ASSLEGFYGYT
TRBV4-1,TRBJ1-3,ASSQENRGQGNTIY
TRBV11-2,TRBJ2-5,ASSLRRGGRIITETQY
TRBV9,TRBJ2-2,ASSLARTANTGELF
TRBV7-9,TRBJ2-1,ASGTSGGPKIYNEQF
TRBV20-1,TRBJ2-4,SASDRGFTKNIQY
TRBV19,TRBJ1-2,ASTGDNYGYT